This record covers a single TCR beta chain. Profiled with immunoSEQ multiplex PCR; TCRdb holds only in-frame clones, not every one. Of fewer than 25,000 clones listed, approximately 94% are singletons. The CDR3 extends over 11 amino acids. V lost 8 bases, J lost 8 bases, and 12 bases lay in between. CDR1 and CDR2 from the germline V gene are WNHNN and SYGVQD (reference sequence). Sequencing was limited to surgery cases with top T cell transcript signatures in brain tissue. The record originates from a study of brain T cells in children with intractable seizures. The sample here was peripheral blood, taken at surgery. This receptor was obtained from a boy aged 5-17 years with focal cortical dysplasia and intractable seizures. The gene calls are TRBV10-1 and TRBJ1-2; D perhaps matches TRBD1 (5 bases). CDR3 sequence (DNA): TGCGCCAGCCTCCTGGGGGTCGGCTACACCTTC. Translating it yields CASLLGVGYTF.